There are a few counts of the clone carrying this TCR beta chain. Its antigen is not identified. The CDR3 loop spans 15 amino acids. The V gene end was trimmed by 0 bases and the J gene end by 4 bases; junction bases not matched to a gene: 2. Germline CDR1 is KGHDR and CDR2 is SFDVKD. This sample was included in a study of T-cell memory formation after mild COVID-19. General study points: The authors did not confirm SARS-CoV-2 specificity of second-wave clones peaking day 37. Mostly located in CM and EM were contracting CD4+ clones, with contracting CD8+ clones located in EMRA.

TCRdb reprocessed the 5' RACE reads via MiXCR and lists one record per CDR3 protein. The table lists under 450,000 distinct CDR3 sequences, around 22% of them singletons, with around 13% in the top ten. Sequencing was performed on PBMCs or a T cell subset sorted from them (not recorded which). This receptor was identified in an adult woman who had mild COVID-19 (a few samples of this study predate the infection). Cell type and time point are not known. The chain joins TRBV24-1 to TRBJ2-3; 8 bases line up with TRBD1. The CDR3 DNA follows: TGTGCCACCAGTGATTTGCAGGGGGCCCCAGATACGCAGTATTTT. It codes for CATSDLQGAPDTQYF.